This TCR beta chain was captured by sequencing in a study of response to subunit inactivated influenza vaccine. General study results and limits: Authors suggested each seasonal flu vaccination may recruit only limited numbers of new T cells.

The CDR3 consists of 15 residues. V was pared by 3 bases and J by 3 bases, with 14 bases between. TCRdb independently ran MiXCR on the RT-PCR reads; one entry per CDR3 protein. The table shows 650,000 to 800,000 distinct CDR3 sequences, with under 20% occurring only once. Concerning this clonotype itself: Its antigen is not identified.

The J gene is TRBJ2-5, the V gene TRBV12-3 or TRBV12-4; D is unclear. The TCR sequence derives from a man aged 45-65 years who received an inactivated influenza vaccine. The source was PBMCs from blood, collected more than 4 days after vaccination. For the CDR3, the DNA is TGTGCCAGCAGTTTTTCTTCCGGCACAGAAGAGACCCAGTACTTC. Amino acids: CASSFSSGTEETQYF.